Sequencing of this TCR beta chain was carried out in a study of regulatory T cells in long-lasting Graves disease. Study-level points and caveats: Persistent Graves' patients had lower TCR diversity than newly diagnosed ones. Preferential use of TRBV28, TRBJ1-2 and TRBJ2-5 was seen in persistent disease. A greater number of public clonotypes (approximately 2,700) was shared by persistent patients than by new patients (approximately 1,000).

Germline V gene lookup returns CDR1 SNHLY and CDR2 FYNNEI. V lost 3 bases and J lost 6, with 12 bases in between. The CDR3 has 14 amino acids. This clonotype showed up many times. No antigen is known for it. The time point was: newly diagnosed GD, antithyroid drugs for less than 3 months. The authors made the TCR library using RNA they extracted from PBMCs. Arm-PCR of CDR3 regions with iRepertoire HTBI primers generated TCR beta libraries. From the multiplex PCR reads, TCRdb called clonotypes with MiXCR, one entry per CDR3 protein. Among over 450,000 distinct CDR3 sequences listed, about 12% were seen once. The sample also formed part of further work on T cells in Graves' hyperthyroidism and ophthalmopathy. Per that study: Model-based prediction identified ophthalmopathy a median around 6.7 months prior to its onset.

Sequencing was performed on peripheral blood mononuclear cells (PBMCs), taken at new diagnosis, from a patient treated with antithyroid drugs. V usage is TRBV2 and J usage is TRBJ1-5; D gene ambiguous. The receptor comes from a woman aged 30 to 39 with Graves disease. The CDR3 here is CASSEASSGQPQHF. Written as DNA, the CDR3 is TGTGCCAGCAGTGAGGCCAGCTCGGGTCAGCCCCAGCATTTT.